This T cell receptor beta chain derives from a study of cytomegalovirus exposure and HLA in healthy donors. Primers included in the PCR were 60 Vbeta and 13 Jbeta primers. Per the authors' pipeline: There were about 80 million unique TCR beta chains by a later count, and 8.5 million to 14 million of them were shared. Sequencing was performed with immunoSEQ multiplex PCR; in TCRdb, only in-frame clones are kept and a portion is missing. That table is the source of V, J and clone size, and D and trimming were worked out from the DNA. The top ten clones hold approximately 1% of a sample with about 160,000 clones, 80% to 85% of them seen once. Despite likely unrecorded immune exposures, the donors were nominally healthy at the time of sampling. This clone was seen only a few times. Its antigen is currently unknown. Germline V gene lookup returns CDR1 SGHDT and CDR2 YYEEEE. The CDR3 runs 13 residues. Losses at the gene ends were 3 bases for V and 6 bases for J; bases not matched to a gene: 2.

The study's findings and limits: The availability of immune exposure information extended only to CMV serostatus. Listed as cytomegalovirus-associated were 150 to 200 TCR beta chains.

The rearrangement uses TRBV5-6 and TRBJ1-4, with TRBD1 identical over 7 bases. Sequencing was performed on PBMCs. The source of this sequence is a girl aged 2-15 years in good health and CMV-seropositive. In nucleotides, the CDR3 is TGTGCCAGCAGCTCCGACAGGGATGAAAAACTGTTTTTT. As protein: CASSSDRDEKLFF.